The 28 T cell receptor beta chains given below trace back to one sample, sequenced in a study of T cell responses to AZD1222 COVID-19 vaccine. Generated by immunoSEQ multiplex PCR, the TCRdb table keeps only in-frame clones and is missing some. The sample contains 130,000 to 150,000 clones, roughly 92% of which appear only once. The material was peripheral blood, obtained on day 0 of AZD1222 vaccination. These receptor sequences come from an adult in good health.

CDR3 sequence (DNA): TGTGCCACCAGCAGAGATCATTGGCAGAACGGCAATGAGCAGTTCTTC. It specifies CATSRDHWQNGNEQFF. The genes are TRBV15 and TRBJ2-1; D is unclear. V shed 0 bases and J shed 6 bases, with 15 bases lying between them. The CDR3 is 16 amino acids. Germline lookup yields CDR1 LNHNV and CDR2 YYDKDF (reference sequence). The entire variable domain, with the rest obtained from reference TRBV15 and TRBJ2-1, is as follows: DAMVIQNPRYQVTQFGKPVTLSCSQTLNHNVMYWYQQKSSQAPKLLFHYYDKDFNNEADTPDNFQSRRPNTSFCFLDIRSPGLGDTAMYLCATSRDHWQNGNEQFFGPGTRLTVL.

The chain has TRBV7-9 and TRBJ2-3; 10 nucleotides line up with TRBD1. The CDR3 sequence is 16 residues long. Germline lookup yields CDR1 SEHNR and CDR2 FQNEAQ (reference sequence). Trimming cost V 5 bases and J 1 base; bases outside gene matches: 6. In nucleotides, the CDR3 is TGTGCCAGCAGCCCCCGGGACAGGGGACGCACAGATACGCAGTATTTT. Amino acids: CASSPRDRGRTDTQYF.

This chain connects TRBV6-1 to TRBJ1-1; unclear D gene. The CDR3 extends over 13 amino acids. Per germline, CDR1 MNHNS and CDR2 SASEGT. Trimming pared 3 bases from V and 3 bases from J, leaving 8 bases between. In DNA, the CDR3 is TGTGCCAGCAGTGAGGTGTACGACACTGAAGCTTTCTTT. It yields the protein CASSEVYDTEAFF.

The genes are TRBV5-4 and TRBJ1-4; no definite D call. Germline V gene lookup returns CDR1 SGHNT and CDR2 YYREEE (reference sequence). This CDR3 has 15 residues. V lost 4 bases to trimming and J lost 7 bases, with 17 bases between them. The CDR3 loop reads CASSQSVGDREKLFF. As DNA, the CDR3 is TGTGCCAGCAGCCAATCGGTTGGGGATCGTGAAAAACTGTTTTTT.

This chain joins TRBV10-3 and TRBJ1-3, with TRBD1 as a possible D gene (6 bases). CDR1 and CDR2 from the germline V gene are ENHRY and SYGVKD. CDR3 size: 14 residues. The V end lost 4 bases, the J end lost 4 bases, and 11 bases lay between the germline ends. CDR3 sequence (DNA): TGTGCCATCAGTGTGGACAGTAAGGGAAACACCATATATTTT. Translating it yields CAISVDSKGNTIYF.

The chain employs TRBV6-5 and TRBJ1-2; no definite D call. The germline CDR1 and CDR2 sequences are MNHEY and SVGAGI. This CDR3 is built from 15 residues. V was trimmed by 7 bases and J by 5 bases, leaving 20 bases between them. The CDR3 loop is CASTPQSPFFYGYTF. CDR3 nucleotide sequence: TGTGCCAGCACCCCCCAGTCCCCTTTTTTTTATGGCTACACCTTC.

The genes are TRBV9 and TRBJ2-1; D might be TRBD2 (6 bases). Trimming removed 3 bases from V and 2 bases from J, with 30 bases in between. Germline V gene sequence: CDR1 SGDLS, CDR2 YYNGEE. CDR3 length equals 21 residues. DNA for the CDR3: TGTGCCAGCAGCGGCCTGCAGGGAGGTCCTCCCCGTACTCATACCTACAATGAGCAGTTCTTC. Protein sequence: CASSGLQGGPPRTHTYNEQFF. The variable domain in full, with the rest retrieved from reference TRBV9 and TRBJ2-1, is DSGVTQTPKHLITATGQRVTLRCSPRSGDLSVYWYQQSLDQGLQFLIQYYNGEERAKGNILERFSAQQFPDLHSELNLSSLELGDSALYFCASSGLQGGPPRTHTYNEQFFGPGTRLTVL.

V and J are TRBV2 and TRBJ2-7, with TRBD2 as a possible D gene (6 bases). From germline, CDR1 is SNHLY and CDR2 FYNNEI. CDR3 length equals 14 residues. V gave up 8 bases and J gave up 1 base, with 15 bases separating them. In DNA form, the CDR3 reads TGTGCCAGCGTCCGGGGGTGGGGTTCCTACGAGCAGTACTTC. It codes for CASVRGWGSYEQYF.

Only one count was recorded for this clone. This chain connects TRBV19 to TRBJ1-5, with TRBD1 identical over 7 bases. CDR3 size: 14 residues. The V gene's germline CDR1 is LNHDA and CDR2 SQIVND (reference sequence). With V trimmed by 6 bases and J by 3 bases, 5 bases remained unmatched. The CDR3 protein is CASSTTGANQPQHF. The CDR3 nucleotides are TGTGCCAGTAGCACTACAGGGGCCAATCAGCCCCAGCATTTT.

The genes are TRBV7-9 and TRBJ2-2; no reliable D call. The CDR3 extends over 14 amino acids. The germline CDR1 and CDR2 sequences are SEHNR and FQNEAQ (reference sequence). V gave up 1 base and J gave up 1 base, with 4 bases separating them. CDR3 residues: CASSLEGNTGELFF. CDR3 DNA sequence: TGTGCCAGCAGCTTAGAGGGGAACACCGGGGAGCTGTTTTTT.

V is TRBV3-1 (or the pseudogene TRBV3-2) and J is TRBJ1-3; D is unresolved. The CDR3 totals 13 residues. In germline, CDR1 is LGHDT, CDR2 YNNKEL (reference sequence). The ends were cut back, 3 bases at V and 4 bases at J, with 7 bases in the middle. DNA for the CDR3: TGTGCCAGCAGCCACGAGTTCGGAAACACCATATATTTT. Translation gives CASSHEFGNTIYF.

CDR3 bases: TGCGCCAGCAGCTTGGTGGACGGTCAGGGCACAGATACGCAGTATTTT. Its translation is CASSLVDGQGTDTQYF. The V call is TRBV5-1, the J call TRBJ2-3; no clear D. CDR1 SGHRS and CDR2 YFSETQ come from the germline V gene. The length of the CDR3 is 16 residues. With 0 bases removed from V and 1 base from J, the gap between germline ends came to 12 bases.

A note on this clone: Distinct nucleotide sequences in the sample also encode this CDR3. The chain uses TRBV5-1 and TRBJ1-1, with D possibly being TRBD1 (6 bases). Germline CDR1 SGHRS, CDR2 YFSETQ. This CDR3 region has 14 residues. The V and J ends lost 3 bases and 5 bases respectively, with 14 bases between them. In DNA, the CDR3 is TGCGCCAGCAGCTCCAGCAGCAGGGGAACTGAAGCTTTCTTT. This sequence encodes CASSSSSRGTEAFF.

V gene TRBV11-2 combines with J gene TRBJ1-3; D is undetermined. Germline-derived CDR1 and CDR2 are SGHAT and FQNNGV. The CDR3 is made up of 14 amino acids. Trimming stripped 5 bases from V and 1 base from J, with 9 bases between. This chain's CDR3 is CASSQTRSGNTIYF. The CDR3 DNA reads TGTGCCAGCAGCCAGACCCGGTCTGGAAACACCATATATTTT.

The table lists this clone with a count of one. This chain uses TRBV29-1 with TRBJ1-1; possible D gene TRBD1, 6 bases. CDR3 length: 14 residues. Trimming took off 7 bases at V and 0 bases at J, with 15 bases between the two ends. Germline CDR1 reads SQVTM; CDR2 reads ANQGSEA. CDR3 nucleotide sequence: TGCAGCGCCCGTAGGACAGCCATGAACACTGAAGCTTTCTTT. This codes for CSARRTAMNTEAFF. The variable domain in full, completed from reference TRBV29-1 and TRBJ1-1, reads SAVISQKPSRDICQRGTSLTIQCQVDSQVTMMFWYRQQPGQSLTLIATANQGSEATYESGFVIDKFPISRPNLTFSTLTVSNMSPEDSSIYLCSARRTAMNTEAFFGQGTRLTVV.

The chain couples TRBV6-5 to TRBJ1-6; D ambiguous. V shed 8 bases and J shed 0 bases, with 11 bases lying between them. The CDR3 loop spans 15 amino acids. CDR1 is MNHEY and CDR2 is SVGAGI in the germline V gene. The CDR3 spells CASGFSSSYNSPLHF. The CDR3 DNA sequence: TGTGCCAGCGGCTTCTCGTCCTCCTATAATTCACCCCTCCACTTT.

The V and J genes are TRBV10-1 and TRBJ2-5; 9 bases line up with TRBD1. This CDR3 is 14 amino acids long. The V segment lost 9 bases and the J segment 2 bases; nucleotides outside the gene matches: 7. The germline gives CDR1 WNHNN, CDR2 SYGVQD (reference sequence). This chain's CDR3 is CARTGTGRQETQYF. CDR3 bases: TGCGCCAGAACCGGGACAGGGAGGCAAGAGACCCAGTACTTC.

The chain carries TRBV6-1 and TRBJ1-3, with D unresolved. Trimming left V 3 bases short and J 4 bases short, with 16 bases between. This CDR3 contains 16 residues. Germline CDR1 and CDR2: MNHNS and SASEGT. The CDR3 sequence is CASSDGLRLPGNTIYF. The DNA for the CDR3 is TGTGCCAGCAGTGACGGTCTACGGCTCCCGGGAAACACCATATATTTT.

This chain connects TRBV7-3 to TRBJ2-1; TRBD2 aligns across 13 bases. The CDR3 runs 15 residues. Germline V gives CDR1 SGHTA, CDR2 FQGTGA. J lost 7 bases, V lost 5 bases, and 5 bases had no gene match. CDR3 sequence reads: CASSRGTSGENEQFF. CDR3 bases: TGTGCCAGCAGCCGAGGGACTAGCGGGGAGAATGAGCAGTTCTTC.

The CDR3 DNA is TGTGCCAGCAGCCGGGACAGGGGAGTGCGTGGCTACACCTTC. This encodes CASSRDRGVRGYTF. The V call is TRBV7-9, the J call TRBJ1-2; 10 bases fit TRBD1. CDR1 is SEHNR and CDR2 is FQNEAQ in the germline V gene (reference sequence). CDR3 length: 14 residues. With V trimmed by 5 bases and J by 7 bases, 7 bases remained unmatched.

This clone turned up a few times. J is TRBJ1-3 and V is TRBV6-5; D is perhaps TRBD1 (6 bases). V lost 1 base and J lost 1, with 11 bases in between. CDR1 and CDR2 (germline): MNHEY, SVGAGI. The CDR3 is 16 amino acids. The CDR3 region has the DNA TGTGCCAGCAGTTACTGGGGGGCTGGGTCTGGAAACACCATATATTTT. This gives the protein CASSYWGAGSGNTIYF.

The rearrangement uses TRBV24-1 and TRBJ2-5; 8 nucleotides line up with TRBD2. V trimming: 1 base; J trimming: 3 bases; junction bases outside the gene matches: 6. The length of the CDR3 is 16 residues. CDR1 is KGHDR, CDR2 SFDVKD, per germline. The DNA for the CDR3 is TGTGCCACCAGTGATTTTGGAGCGGGGGTGGAAGAGACCCAGTACTTC. Residues: CATSDFGAGVEETQYF.

This clone was recorded only once. The chain combines TRBV24-1 with TRBJ1-3; D gene uncertain. Trimming left V 0 bases short and J 4 bases short, with 9 bases between. The germline V gene encodes CDR1 KGHDR and CDR2 SFDVKD. This CDR3 is built from 15 residues. As DNA, the CDR3 is TGTGCCACCAGTGATTTGCGGAAGATAGGAAACACCATATATTTT. This codes for CATSDLRKIGNTIYF.

This chain's CDR3 is CASGLVIQGDFSYEQYF. The CDR3 DNA reads TGTGCTAGTGGTTTGGTAATCCAGGGGGACTTCTCCTACGAGCAGTACTTC. The chain employs TRBV12-5 and TRBJ2-7; perhaps TRBD1 as D (7 bases). The V and J ends lost 0 bases and 0 bases respectively, with 15 bases between them. The CDR3 consists of 17 residues. CDR1 and CDR2 from the germline V gene are LGHNT and FRNRAP.

This chain links TRBV5-5 with TRBJ1-2; 9 bases align to TRBD1. The length of the CDR3 is 15 residues. Losses at the gene ends were 4 bases for V and 5 bases for J; bases not matched to a gene: 9. The V gene's germline CDR1 is SGHKS and CDR2 YYEKEE (reference sequence). CDR3 in DNA: TGTGCCAGCAGCGTCGCCGGGACAGGGTCATATGGCTACACCTTC. Translation: CASSVAGTGSYGYTF.

The chain recombines TRBV18 with TRBJ2-3, with 8 bases matching TRBD1. There are 16 residues in the CDR3. CDR1 and CDR2 (germline): KGHSH, LQKENI. After removal of 3 bases from V and 4 bases from J, the junction contained 9 bases not matched to a gene. The CDR3 loop reads CASSPTGQGAPDTQYF. In nucleotides, the CDR3 is TGTGCCAGCTCACCGACTGGACAGGGAGCCCCAGATACGCAGTATTTT.

V is TRBV15 and J is TRBJ2-5; 7 bases are a match to TRBD2. CDR1 is LNHNV, CDR2 YYDKDF, per germline (reference sequence). V was clipped by 0 bases and J by 2 bases; unmatched bases: 3. This CDR3 comprises 15 residues. CDR3 nucleotide sequence: TGTGCCACCAGCAGAGATTGGCGGGGGCAAGAGACCCAGTACTTC. It is translated as CATSRDWRGQETQYF.

V usage is TRBV2 and J usage is TRBJ2-2; 10 nucleotides line up with TRBD2. The trim removed 2 bases at V and 4 bases at J, leaving 4 bases unmatched. Germline CDR1 is SNHLY and CDR2 is FYNNEI. The CDR3 length is 16 residues. This CDR3 reads CASSERLAGVTGELFF. The CDR3 DNA follows: TGTGCCAGCAGTGAACGGCTAGCGGGAGTCACCGGGGAGCTGTTTTTT.